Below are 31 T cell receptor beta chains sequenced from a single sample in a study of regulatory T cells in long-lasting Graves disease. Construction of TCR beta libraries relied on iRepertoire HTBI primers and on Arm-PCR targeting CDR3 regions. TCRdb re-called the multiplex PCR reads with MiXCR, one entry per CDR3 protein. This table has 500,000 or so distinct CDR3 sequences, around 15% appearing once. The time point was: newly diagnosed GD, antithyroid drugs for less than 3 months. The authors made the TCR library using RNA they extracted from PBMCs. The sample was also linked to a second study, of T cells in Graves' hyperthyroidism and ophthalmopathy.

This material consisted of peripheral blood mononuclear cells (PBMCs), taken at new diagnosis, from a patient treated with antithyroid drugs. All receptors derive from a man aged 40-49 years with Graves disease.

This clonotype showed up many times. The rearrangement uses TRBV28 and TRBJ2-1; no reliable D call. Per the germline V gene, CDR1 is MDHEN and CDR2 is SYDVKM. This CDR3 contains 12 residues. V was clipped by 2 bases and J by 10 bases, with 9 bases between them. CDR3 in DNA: TGTGCCAGCAGTTTAGGCGCAACCGAGCAGTTCTTC. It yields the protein CASSLGATEQFF.

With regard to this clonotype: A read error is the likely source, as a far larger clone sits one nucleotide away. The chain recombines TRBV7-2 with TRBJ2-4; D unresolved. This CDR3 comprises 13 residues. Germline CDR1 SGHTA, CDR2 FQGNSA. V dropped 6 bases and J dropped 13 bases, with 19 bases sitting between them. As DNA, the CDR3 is TGTGCCAGCAGTGAGCAGCCCTACAATGAGCAGTACTTC. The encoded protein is CASSEQPYNEQYF.

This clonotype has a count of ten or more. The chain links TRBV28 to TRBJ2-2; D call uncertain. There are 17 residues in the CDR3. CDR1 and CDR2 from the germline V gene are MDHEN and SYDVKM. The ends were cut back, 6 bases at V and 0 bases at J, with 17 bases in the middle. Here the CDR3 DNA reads TGTGCCAGCAGACGGCAGGCTCTAACAGCGAACACCGGGGAGCTGTTTTTT. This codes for CASRRQALTANTGELFF.

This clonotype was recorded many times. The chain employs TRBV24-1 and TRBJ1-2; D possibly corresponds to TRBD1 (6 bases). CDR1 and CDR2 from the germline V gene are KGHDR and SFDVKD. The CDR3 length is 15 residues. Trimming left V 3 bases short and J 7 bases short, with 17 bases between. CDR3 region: CATSDPTVQGSGYTF. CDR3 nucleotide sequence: TGTGCCACCAGTGATCCGACCGTACAGGGATCTGGCTACACCTTC.

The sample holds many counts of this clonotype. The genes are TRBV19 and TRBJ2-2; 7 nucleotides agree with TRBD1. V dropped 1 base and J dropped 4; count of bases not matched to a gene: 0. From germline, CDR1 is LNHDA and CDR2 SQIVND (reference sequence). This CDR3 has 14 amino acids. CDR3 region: CASSIGQGTGELFF. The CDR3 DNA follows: TGTGCCAGTAGTATAGGACAGGGCACCGGGGAGCTGTTTTTT.

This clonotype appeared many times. CDR3 loop: CASSLKGYEQYF. The CDR3 nucleotides are TGTGCCAGCAGTTTAAAGGGCTACGAGCAGTACTTC. This chain uses TRBV28 with TRBJ2-7; no reliable D call. Trimming shortened V by 2 bases and J by 3 bases, and 5 bases separated the two germline ends. The germline V gene encodes CDR1 MDHEN and CDR2 SYDVKM. The CDR3 totals 12 residues.

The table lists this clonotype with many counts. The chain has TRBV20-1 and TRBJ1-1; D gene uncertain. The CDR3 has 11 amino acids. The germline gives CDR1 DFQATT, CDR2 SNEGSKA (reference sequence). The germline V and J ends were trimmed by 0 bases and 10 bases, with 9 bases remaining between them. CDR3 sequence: CSARDSGGAFF. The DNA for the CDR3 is TGCAGTGCTAGAGATTCAGGAGGAGCTTTCTTT.

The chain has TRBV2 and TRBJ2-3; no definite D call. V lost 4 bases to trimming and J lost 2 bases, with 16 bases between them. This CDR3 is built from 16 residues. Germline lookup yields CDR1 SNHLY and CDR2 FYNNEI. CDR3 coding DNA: TGTGCCAGCAGTGCCCTCGGACCAGCCAACACAGATACGCAGTATTTT. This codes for CASSALGPANTDTQYF.

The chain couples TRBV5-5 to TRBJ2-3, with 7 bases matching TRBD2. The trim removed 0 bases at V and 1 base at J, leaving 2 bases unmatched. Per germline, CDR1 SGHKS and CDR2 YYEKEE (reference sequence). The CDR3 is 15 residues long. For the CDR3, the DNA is TGTGCCAGCAGCTTGGGGACTAGAGGCACAGATACGCAGTATTTT. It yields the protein CASSLGTRGTDTQYF.

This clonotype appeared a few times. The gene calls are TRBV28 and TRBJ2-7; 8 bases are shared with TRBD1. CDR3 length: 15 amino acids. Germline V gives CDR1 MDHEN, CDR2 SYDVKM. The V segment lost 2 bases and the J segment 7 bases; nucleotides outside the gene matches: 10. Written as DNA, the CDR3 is TGTGCCAGCAGTTTAGGGGGACAGGTCCCGGGGGAGCAGTACTTC. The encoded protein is CASSLGGQVPGEQYF.

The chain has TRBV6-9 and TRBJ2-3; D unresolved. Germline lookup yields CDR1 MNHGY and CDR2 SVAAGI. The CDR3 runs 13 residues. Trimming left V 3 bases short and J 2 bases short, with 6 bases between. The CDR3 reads CASSYMDTDTQYF. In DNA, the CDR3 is TGTGCCAGCAGTTACATGGACACAGATACGCAGTATTTT.

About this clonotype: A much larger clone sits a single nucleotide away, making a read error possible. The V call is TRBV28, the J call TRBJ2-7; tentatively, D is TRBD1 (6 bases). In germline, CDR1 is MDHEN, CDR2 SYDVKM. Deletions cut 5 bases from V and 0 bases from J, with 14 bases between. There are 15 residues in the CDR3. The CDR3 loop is CASSTPRGVSYEQYF. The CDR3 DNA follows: TGTGCCAGCAGTACCCCCAGGGGCGTCTCCTACGAGCAGTACTTC.

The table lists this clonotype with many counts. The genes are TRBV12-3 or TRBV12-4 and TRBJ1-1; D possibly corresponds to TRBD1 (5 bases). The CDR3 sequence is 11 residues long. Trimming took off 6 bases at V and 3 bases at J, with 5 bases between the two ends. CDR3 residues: CASRGDTEAFF. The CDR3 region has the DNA TGTGCCAGCAGGGGGGACACTGAAGCTTTCTTT.

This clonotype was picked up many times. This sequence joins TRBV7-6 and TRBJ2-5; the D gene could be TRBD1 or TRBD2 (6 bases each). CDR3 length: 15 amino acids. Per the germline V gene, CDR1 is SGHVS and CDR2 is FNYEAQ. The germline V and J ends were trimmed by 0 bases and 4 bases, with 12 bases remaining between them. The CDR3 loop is CASSLAPGAGETQYF. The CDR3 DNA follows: TGTGCCAGCAGCTTAGCACCGGGGGCGGGAGAGACCCAGTACTTC.

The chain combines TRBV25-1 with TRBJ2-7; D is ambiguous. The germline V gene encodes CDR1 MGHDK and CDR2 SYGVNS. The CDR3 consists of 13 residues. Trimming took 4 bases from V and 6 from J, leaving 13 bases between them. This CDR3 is CASSGQAKGEQYF. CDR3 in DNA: TGTGCCAGCAGTGGCCAGGCCAAGGGCGAGCAGTACTTC.

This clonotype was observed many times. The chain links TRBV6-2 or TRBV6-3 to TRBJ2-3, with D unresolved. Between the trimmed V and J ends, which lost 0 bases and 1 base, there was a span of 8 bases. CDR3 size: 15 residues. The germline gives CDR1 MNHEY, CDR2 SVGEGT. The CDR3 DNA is TGTGCCAGCAGTTACTCGGCGAGCGGCACAGATACGCAGTATTTT. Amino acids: CASSYSASGTDTQYF.

In DNA, the CDR3 is TGTGCCAGCAGATCCCAGGGGGGAGAGGCTGAAGCTTTCTTT. It specifies CASRSQGGEAEAFF. The chain joins TRBV25-1 to TRBJ1-1; 7 positions agree with TRBD1. Germline-derived CDR1 and CDR2 are MGHDK and SYGVNS. The length of the CDR3 is 14 residues. The trim removed 6 bases at V and 6 bases at J, leaving 10 bases unmatched.

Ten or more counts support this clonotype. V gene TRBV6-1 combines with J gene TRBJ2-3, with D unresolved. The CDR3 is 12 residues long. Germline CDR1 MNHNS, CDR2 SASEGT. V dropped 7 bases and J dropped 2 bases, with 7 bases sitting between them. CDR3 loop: CASTRATDTQYF. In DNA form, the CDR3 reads TGTGCCAGCACACGGGCCACAGATACGCAGTATTTT.

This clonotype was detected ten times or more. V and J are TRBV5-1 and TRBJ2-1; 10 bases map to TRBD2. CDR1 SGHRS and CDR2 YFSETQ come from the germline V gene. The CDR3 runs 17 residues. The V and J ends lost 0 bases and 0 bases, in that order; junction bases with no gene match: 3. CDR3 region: CASSLAASGSSYNEQFF. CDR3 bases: TGCGCCAGCAGCTTGGCCGCTAGCGGGAGCTCCTACAATGAGCAGTTCTTC.

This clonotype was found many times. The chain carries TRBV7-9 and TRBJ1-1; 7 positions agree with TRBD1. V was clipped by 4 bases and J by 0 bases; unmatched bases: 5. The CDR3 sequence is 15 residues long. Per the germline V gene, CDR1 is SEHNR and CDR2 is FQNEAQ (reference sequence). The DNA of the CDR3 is TGTGCCAGCAGCTCGACAGGGCCCCTGAACACTGAAGCTTTCTTT. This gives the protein CASSSTGPLNTEAFF.

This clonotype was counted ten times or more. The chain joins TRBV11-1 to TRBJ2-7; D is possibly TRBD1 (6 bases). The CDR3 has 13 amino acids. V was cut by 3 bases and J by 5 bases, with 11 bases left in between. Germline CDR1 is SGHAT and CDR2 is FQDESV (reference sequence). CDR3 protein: CASSLRQVDEQYF. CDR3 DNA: TGTGCCAGCAGCTTGCGACAGGTTGACGAGCAGTACTTC.

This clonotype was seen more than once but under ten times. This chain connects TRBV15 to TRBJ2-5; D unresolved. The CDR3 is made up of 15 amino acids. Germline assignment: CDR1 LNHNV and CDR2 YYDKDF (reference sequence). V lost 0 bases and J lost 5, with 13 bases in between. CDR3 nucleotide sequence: TGTGCCACCAGCAGAGATTTACCGCGCCCGGAGACCCAGTACTTC. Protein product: CATSRDLPRPETQYF.

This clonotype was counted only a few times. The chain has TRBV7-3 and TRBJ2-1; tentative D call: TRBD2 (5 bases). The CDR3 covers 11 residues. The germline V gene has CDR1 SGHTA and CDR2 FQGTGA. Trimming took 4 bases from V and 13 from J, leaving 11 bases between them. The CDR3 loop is CASSSGFSQFF. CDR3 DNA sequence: TGTGCCAGCAGCTCGGGGTTCAGCCAGTTCTTC.

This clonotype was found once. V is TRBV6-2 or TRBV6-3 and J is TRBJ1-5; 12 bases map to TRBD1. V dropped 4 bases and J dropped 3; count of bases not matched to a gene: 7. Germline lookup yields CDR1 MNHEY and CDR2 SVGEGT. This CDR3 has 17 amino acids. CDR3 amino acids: CASSLSGTGGPNQPQHF. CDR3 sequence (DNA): TGTGCCAGCAGTTTGAGTGGGACAGGGGGCCCCAATCAGCCCCAGCATTTT.

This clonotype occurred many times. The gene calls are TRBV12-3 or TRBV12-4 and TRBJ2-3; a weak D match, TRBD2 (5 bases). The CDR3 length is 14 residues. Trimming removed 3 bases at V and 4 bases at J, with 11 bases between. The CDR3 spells CASSFERVPDTQYF. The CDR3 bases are TGTGCCAGCAGTTTTGAGAGGGTTCCAGATACGCAGTATTTT.

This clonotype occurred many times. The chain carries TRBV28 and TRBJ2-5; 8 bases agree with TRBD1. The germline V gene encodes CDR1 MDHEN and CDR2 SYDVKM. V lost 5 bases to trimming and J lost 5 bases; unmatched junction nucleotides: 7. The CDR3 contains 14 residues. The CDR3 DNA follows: TGTGCCAGCAGTCCGCCGGACAGGGCCGAGACCCAGTACTTC. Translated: CASSPPDRAETQYF.

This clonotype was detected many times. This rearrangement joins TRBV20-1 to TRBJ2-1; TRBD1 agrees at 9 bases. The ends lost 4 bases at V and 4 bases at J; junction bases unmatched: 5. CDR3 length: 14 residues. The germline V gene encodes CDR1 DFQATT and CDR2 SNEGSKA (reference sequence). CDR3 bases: TGCAGTGCTACGGGGGACAGGGTGTACAATGAGCAGTTCTTC. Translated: CSATGDRVYNEQFF.

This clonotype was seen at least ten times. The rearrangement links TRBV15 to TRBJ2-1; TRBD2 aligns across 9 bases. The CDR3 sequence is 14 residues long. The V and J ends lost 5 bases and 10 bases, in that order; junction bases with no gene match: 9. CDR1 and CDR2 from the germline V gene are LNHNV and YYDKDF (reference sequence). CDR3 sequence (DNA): TGTGCCACCAGCGGCGGGACTAGCCTTGGGGAGCAGTTCTTC. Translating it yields CATSGGTSLGEQFF.

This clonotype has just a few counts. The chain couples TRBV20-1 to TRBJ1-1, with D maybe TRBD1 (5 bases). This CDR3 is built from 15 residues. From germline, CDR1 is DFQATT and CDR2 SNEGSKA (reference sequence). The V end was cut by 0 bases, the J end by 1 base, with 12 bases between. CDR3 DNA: TGCAGTGCTAGAGACAGGGAATGGGGGAACACTGAAGCTTTCTTT. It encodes CSARDREWGNTEAFF.

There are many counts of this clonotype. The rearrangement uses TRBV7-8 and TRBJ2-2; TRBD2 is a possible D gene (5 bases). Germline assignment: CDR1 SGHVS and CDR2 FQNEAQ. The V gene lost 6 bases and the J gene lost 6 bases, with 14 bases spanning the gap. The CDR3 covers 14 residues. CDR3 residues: CASRVRTSPGELFF. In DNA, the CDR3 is TGTGCCAGCAGGGTTAGGACTTCTCCCGGGGAGCTGTTTTTT.

For the CDR3, the DNA is TGTGCCATCAGTGAGTCTGGGACAGAGTCCTACGAGCAGTACTTC. It translates to CAISESGTESYEQYF. The rearrangement joins TRBV10-3 to TRBJ2-7, with 7 bases identical to TRBD1. CDR1 ENHRY and CDR2 SYGVKD come from the germline V gene. With 0 bases clipped from V and 1 base from J, the junction kept 3 bases outside the gene matches. CDR3 length: 15 amino acids.